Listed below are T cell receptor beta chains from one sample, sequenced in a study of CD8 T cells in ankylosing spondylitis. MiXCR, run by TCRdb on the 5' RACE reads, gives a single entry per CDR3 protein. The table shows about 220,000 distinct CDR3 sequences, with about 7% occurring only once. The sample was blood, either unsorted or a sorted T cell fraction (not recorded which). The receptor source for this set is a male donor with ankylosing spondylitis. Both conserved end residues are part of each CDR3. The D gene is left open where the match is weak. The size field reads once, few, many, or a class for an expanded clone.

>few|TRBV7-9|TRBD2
CASAWGGGPTLTDTQYF
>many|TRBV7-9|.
CASSLENSDTQYF
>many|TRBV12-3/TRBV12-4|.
CASSQGVVSPDTQYF
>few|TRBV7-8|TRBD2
CASSLSVSGGVDLYNEQFF
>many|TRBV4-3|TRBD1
CASSRQGFTEAFF
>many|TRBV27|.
CASRHGTSGSYEQYF
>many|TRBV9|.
CASSVSNTGELFF
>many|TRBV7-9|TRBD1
CASGNRGRPDTQYF
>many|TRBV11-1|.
CASSFTDVGIYGYTF
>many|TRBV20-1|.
CSATGRRNTGELFF
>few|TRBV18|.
CASSPPKGLGYGYTF
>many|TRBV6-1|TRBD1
CASSGGTGGYNNEQFF
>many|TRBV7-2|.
CASSLALKGEAFF
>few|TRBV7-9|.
CASSLAEMREQYF
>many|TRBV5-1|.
CASSFGMSSYNEQFF
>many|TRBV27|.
CASSLSPDYEQYF
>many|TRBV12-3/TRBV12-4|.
CASSPTGTEETQYF